This TCR beta chain comes out of a study of cytomegalovirus exposure and HLA in healthy donors. As for the study in general: In an early release, HLA-typed donors contributed some 82 million unique TCR sequences. Study-wide findings and caveats: In a later analysis, a missense DCLRE1C variant was linked to TCR beta V- and J-gene trimming. With high specificity and sensitivity, the classifier reportedly diagnosed cytomegalovirus status.

This PCR relied on a set of 60 Vbeta primers and 13 Jbeta primers. The assay was immunoSEQ multiplex PCR, and TCRdb's table has in-frame clones only and misses some. The data show over 75,000 clones, around three quarters seen once. As regards this clone: Its matching antigen is unknown.

This TCR derives from a male donor in good health and CMV-seropositive. The sample was PBMCs.

Here the CDR3 reads CASSAFGNTEAFF. CDR3 DNA: TGTGCCAGCAGTGCTTTCGGGAACACTGAAGCTTTCTTT. This sequence joins TRBV6-1 and TRBJ1-1, with unresolved D. The CDR3 totals 13 residues. Germline V gene sequence: CDR1 MNHNS, CDR2 SASEGT. V gave up 4 bases and J gave up 1 base, with 7 bases separating them.